This T cell receptor (beta chain) was sequenced in a study of siplizumab effects on memory and regulatory T cells. Study findings and constraints: Suppressive capability of dividing Tregs from siplizumab cultures went unverified.

Concerning this clone itself: Its specificity is not known.

Assays were performed on roughly 96,000 TCR templates per sample. TCRdb's table, derived via immunoSEQ multiplex PCR, lists solely in-frame clones and lacks some. The sample holds about 120,000 clones; 90% to 95% are singletons and the top ten take under 2%. Germline V gene sequence: CDR1 SEHNR, CDR2 FQNEAQ (reference sequence). The CDR3 consists of 15 residues. V lost 8 bases and J lost 7; bases outside the gene matches: 14. The chain links TRBV7-9 to TRBJ1-2; 9 nucleotides agree with TRBD1. This clonotype was sampled from a human donor in good health. What was sequenced was non-Treg CD4+ T cells sorted from blood. The chain's CDR3 is CASSPGRDRDIGYTF. The DNA for the CDR3 is TGTGCCAGCTCCCCTGGCCGGGACAGGGATATTGGCTACACCTTC.